Listed below are T cell receptor beta chains from one sample, sequenced in a study of control samples from healthy donors and cancer patients. Data came from immunoSEQ multiplex PCR; TCRdb stores just in-frame clones and leaves some out. The data show about 130,000 clones, just under 95% seen once. The sample comprised PBMCs. These receptors were taken from a man aged 60 to 69 with colorectal cancer. Both conserved end residues are part of each CDR3. D genes are given only for firm matches. A clone size is listed for some rows: how often the clone was seen (once, few, many), or a class if it is expanded.

few TRBJ1-2 TRBV6-6 NA TGTGCCAGCAGTTCGGACAGCCGCTATGGCTACACCTTC CASSSDSRYGYTF
NA TRBJ1-5 TRBV19 NA TGTGCCAGTAGTGCCGACGGGGGCAATCAGCCCCAGCATTTT CASSADGGNQPQHF
NA TRBJ1-5 TRBV5-8 NA TGTGCCAGCAGCACCAGGACAGACAGCTATAGCAATCAGCCCCAGCATTTT CASSTRTDSYSNQPQHF
NA TRBJ2-7 TRBV7-9 NA TGTGCCAGCAGCTTATTTGGCACAGACTACGAGCAGTACTTC CASSLFGTDYEQYF
NA TRBJ2-1 TRBV6-1 NA TGTGCCAGCAGTGACCACAATGAGCAGTTCTTC CASSDHNEQFF
NA TRBJ2-1 TRBV5-6 NA TGTGCCAGCAGTCCTACACCGGGACAACGGGCCAATGAGCAGTTCTTC CASSPTPGQRANEQFF
NA TRBJ2-7 TRBV6-5 NA TGTGCCAGCAGCCGCGACAGGACGTACGAGCAGTACTTC CASSRDRTYEQYF
NA TRBJ2-7 TRBV6-5 TRBD1 TGTGCCAGCAGAACCGGGGACAGGGGGGTCGAGCAGTACTTC CASRTGDRGVEQYF
NA TRBJ2-5 TRBV29-1 TRBD1 TGCAGCGTTGAAAGCAGGGGGCAAGAGACCCAGTACTTC CSVESRGQETQYF
NA TRBJ2-2 TRBV24-1 TRBD1 TGTGCCACCAGTACAGGGGTAAACACCGGGGAGCTGTTTTTT CATSTGVNTGELFF
once TRBJ2-4 TRBV30 NA TGTGCCTGGAGTGGCCAGGGCGGAGGAAACATTCAGTACTTC CAWSGQGGGNIQYF
once TRBJ1-6 TRBV2 NA TGTGCCAGCAGCGGAGTGGGGGGATTGGGGTCACCCCTCCACTTT CASSGVGGLGSPLHF
NA TRBJ2-3 TRBV6-5 NA TGTGCCAGCATTTCCCCGGGGGGCGTAGATACGCAGTATTTT CASISPGGVDTQYF
NA TRBJ1-1 TRBV6-5 NA TGTGCCAGCAGTACACTCTCGACAGTGAACACTGAAGCTTTCTTT CASSTLSTVNTEAFF
NA TRBJ1-4 TRBV29-1 TRBD1 TGCAGCTCCCAGGGGGCCGAGGAAAAACTGTTTTTT CSSQGAEEKLFF
NA TRBJ1-6 TRBV30 NA TGTGCCTGGAGTGCTCCCCCGGGGCGACGTCACCTCCACTTT CAWSAPPGRRHLHF